This TCR beta chain was identified in a study of cytomegalovirus exposure and HLA in healthy donors. Findings of the study overall: Segments of the TCR beta V type were, in most cases, productive about 90% or about 30% of the time in an earlier analysis. In a later analysis, HLA-associated TCR beta chains were more clonally expanded than equally common others.

Germline CDR1 is KGHSH and CDR2 is LQKENI. The CDR3 spans 13 residues. J gave up 11 bases and V 4 bases, and 7 bases lay outside the gene matches. Amplification used 60 Vbeta primers and 13 Jbeta primers. As originally analysed: In a later analysis, 79 million or so unique TCR beta chains included roughly 11 million shared by two or more donors. Some clones are missing from TCRdb's copy, which holds only in-frame ones; the method was immunoSEQ multiplex PCR. The D gene and trimming were derived from the DNA, and the V and J assignments and clone size from that table. Among 200,000 or so clones listed, 75% to 85% were seen once. This clone showed up just once. Its cognate antigen is unknown.

Sequenced sample: PBMCs. The receptor was isolated from a woman under 30 in good health and CMV-seropositive. The V and J genes are TRBV18 and TRBJ2-3; the match to TRBD2 covers 9 bases. For the CDR3, the DNA is TGTGCCAGCTCACGAGCGGGGGGCGACAAGCAGTATTTT. Protein: CASSRAGGDKQYF.